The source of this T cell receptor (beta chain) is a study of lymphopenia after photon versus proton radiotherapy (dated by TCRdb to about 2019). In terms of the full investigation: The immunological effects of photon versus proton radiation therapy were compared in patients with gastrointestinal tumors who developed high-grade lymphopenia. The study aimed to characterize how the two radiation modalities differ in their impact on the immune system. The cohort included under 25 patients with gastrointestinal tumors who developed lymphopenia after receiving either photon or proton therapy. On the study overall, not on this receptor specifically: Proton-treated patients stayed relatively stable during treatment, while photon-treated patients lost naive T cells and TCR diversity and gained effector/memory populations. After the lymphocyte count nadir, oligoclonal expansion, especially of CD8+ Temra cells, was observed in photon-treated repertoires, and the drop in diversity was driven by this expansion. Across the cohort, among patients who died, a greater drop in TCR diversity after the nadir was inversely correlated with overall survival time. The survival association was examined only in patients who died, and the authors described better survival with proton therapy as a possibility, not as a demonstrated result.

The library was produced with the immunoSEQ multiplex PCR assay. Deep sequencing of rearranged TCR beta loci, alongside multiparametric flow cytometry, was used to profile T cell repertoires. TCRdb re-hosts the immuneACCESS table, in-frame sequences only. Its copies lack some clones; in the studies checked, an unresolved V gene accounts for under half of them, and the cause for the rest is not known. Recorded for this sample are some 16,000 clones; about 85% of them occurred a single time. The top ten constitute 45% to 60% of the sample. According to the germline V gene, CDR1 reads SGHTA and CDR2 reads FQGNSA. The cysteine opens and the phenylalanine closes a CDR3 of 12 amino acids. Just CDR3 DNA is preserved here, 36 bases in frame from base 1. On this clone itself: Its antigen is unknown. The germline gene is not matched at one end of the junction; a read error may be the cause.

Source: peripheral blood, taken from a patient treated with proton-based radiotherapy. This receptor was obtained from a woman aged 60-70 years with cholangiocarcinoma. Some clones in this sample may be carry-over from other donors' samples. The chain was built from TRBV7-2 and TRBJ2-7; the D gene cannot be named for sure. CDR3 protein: CASSRISDAWEF. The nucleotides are TGTGCCAGCAGTCGAATATCGGACGCCTGGGAATTC.